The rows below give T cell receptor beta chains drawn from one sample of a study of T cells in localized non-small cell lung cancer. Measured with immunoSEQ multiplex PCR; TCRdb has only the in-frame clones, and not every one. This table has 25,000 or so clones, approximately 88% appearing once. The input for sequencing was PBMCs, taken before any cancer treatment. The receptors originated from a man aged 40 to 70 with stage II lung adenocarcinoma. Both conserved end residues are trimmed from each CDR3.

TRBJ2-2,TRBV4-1,ASSQGGLVGGELF
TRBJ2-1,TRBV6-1,ASSEWGVSNEQF
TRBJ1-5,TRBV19,ASSPDRDQPQH
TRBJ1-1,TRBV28,ASSTNTEAF
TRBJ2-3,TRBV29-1,SVEDRPRVNTDTQY
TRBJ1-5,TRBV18,ASSPDSNQPQH
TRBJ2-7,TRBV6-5,ASSPGTPLMKQY
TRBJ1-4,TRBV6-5,ASSFRVVGEKLF
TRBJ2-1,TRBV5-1,ASSLGAPYNEQF
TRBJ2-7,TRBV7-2,ASAPGPYEQY
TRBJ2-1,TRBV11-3,ASSFRGLPDNEQF
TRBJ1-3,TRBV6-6,ASSSGGNTIY
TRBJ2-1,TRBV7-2,ASRSGLAGGREQF
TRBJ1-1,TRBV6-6,ASIAGTENTEAF
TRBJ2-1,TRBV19,ASSPVGTASYNEQF
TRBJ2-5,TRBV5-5,ASSPGRTEGETQY
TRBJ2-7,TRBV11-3,ASSLGASGPYEQY
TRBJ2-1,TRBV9,ASSPIPATSYNEQF
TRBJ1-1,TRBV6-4,ASKVDGGAFEAF
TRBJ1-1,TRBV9,ASSTGPTNTEAF
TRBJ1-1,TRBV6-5,ASSYNQGNTEAF
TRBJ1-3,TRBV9,ASSVDGRGSGNTIY